These 15 T cell receptor beta chains were all obtained from the same sample, sequenced in a study of beta chain features in type 1 diabetes. Overall study findings and caveats: Across all four CD4+ subsets, people with type 1 diabetes showed modestly shorter TCRB CDR3s.

Sequencing targeted expressed TCRB transcripts, as all isolated RNA had been reverse transcribed. The table came from immunoSEQ multiplex PCR; TCRdb's copy has only in-frame clones and leaves some out. Among 600,000 to 700,000 clones listed, 9.5% to 15% were seen once. Their antigens remain unidentified. The sequenced material came from naive CD4+ T cells from blood. Receptor source: a man aged 25 to 40 with type 1 diabetes.

In this sample, this clone turned up a few times. The DNA of the CDR3 is TGTGCCAGCAGCTCCCGGACGGGACCAACCGGGGAGCTGTTTTTT. It is translated as CASSSRTGPTGELFF. The chain couples TRBV11-3 to TRBJ2-2; D is perhaps TRBD1 or TRBD2 (5 bases each). The CDR3 consists of 15 residues. V lost 4 bases to trimming and J lost 5 bases, with 14 bases between them. The germline gives CDR1 SGHNT, CDR2 YENEEA.

This clone was observed a handful of times. This chain joins TRBV7-9 and TRBJ2-1; D not certain. The V end was cut by 2 bases, the J end by 5 bases, with 13 bases between. The CDR3 has 15 residues. Per the germline V gene, CDR1 is SEHNR and CDR2 is FQNEAQ (reference sequence). The CDR3 reads CASSLQPNLNNEQFF. The CDR3 DNA reads as TGTGCCAGCAGCTTACAGCCCAATCTAAACAATGAGCAGTTCTTC.

This chain uses TRBV19 with TRBJ1-5; D remains unclear. V dropped 3 bases and J dropped 4 bases, with 13 bases sitting between them. CDR3 size: 15 residues. Germline V CDR1 and CDR2: LNHDA, SQIVND (reference sequence). The CDR3 loop is CASSMRETGNQPQHF. CDR3 sequence (DNA): TGTGCCAGTAGTATGAGGGAGACGGGGAATCAGCCCCAGCATTTT.

This clone was seen only a few times. The chain employs TRBV19 and TRBJ2-3, with D unclear. From germline, CDR1 is LNHDA and CDR2 SQIVND (reference sequence). The CDR3 is made up of 14 amino acids. Trimming shortened V by 7 bases and J by 2 bases, and 13 bases separated the two germline ends. For the CDR3, the DNA is TGTGCCAGTAATCCCCCAGGCCTCACAGATACGCAGTATTTT. Translating gives CASNPPGLTDTQYF.

This clone was recorded a few times. This chain connects TRBV7-9 to TRBJ2-3; D not resolved. V was clipped by 1 base and J by 2 bases, with 10 bases between them. The CDR3 sequence is 15 residues long. CDR1 and CDR2 from the germline V gene are SEHNR and FQNEAQ (reference sequence). The CDR3 sequence: CASSLVKATTDTQYF. In DNA form, the CDR3 reads TGTGCCAGCAGCTTAGTCAAGGCTACCACAGATACGCAGTATTTT.

The rearrangement links TRBV10-3 to TRBJ2-1; 11 nucleotides line up with TRBD1. V lost 2 bases and J lost 7; bases outside the gene matches: 4. Germline V CDR1 and CDR2: ENHRY, SYGVKD. This CDR3 is 15 amino acids long. CDR3 amino acids: CAISETDRGLNEQFF. DNA for the CDR3: TGTGCCATCAGTGAGACGGACAGGGGGCTTAATGAGCAGTTCTTC.

This chain uses TRBV27 with TRBJ2-7; maybe TRBD1 (6 bases). This CDR3 is 15 amino acids long. V dropped 6 bases and J dropped 3 bases, with 18 bases sitting between them. Looked up from germline, CDR1 is MNHEY and CDR2 is SMNVEV (reference sequence). The CDR3 DNA sequence: TGTGCCAGCAGCCAACAGGGAGCAGGGGACTACGAGCAGTACTTC. Amino acids: CASSQQGAGDYEQYF.

The gene calls are TRBV7-9 and TRBJ1-5, with D unresolved. This CDR3 has 13 residues. Germline V lookup: CDR1 SEHNR, CDR2 FQNEAQ (reference sequence). The germline V and J ends were trimmed by 2 bases and 3 bases, with 5 bases remaining between them. The CDR3 loop reads CASSLIHNQPQHF. For the CDR3, the DNA is TGTGCCAGCAGCTTAATCCACAATCAGCCCCAGCATTTT.

In this sample, this clone turned up a few times. The V and J genes are TRBV28 and TRBJ2-3, with D perhaps TRBD2 (5 bases). This CDR3 region has 17 residues. Germline lookup yields CDR1 MDHEN and CDR2 SYDVKM. V was shortened by 4 bases and J by 6 bases, with 23 bases between the two germline ends. The CDR3 sequence: CASSSNSRLTVPDTQYF. The CDR3 coding sequence is TGTGCCAGCAGTTCCAACTCCCGACTAACGGTTCCCGATACGCAGTATTTT.

The V and J genes are TRBV4-1 and TRBJ2-2; D call uncertain. This CDR3 has 13 amino acids. CDR1 and CDR2 (germline): MGHRA, YSYEKL. Trimming took 0 bases from V and 9 from J, leaving 8 bases between them. DNA of the CDR3: TGCGCCAGCAGCCAAGAATGGCGAAGGGAGCTGTTTTTT. This encodes CASSQEWRRELFF.

This chain uses TRBV29-1 with TRBJ1-2; the D gene is possibly TRBD1 (6 bases). Trimming removed 1 base from V and 8 bases from J, with 11 bases in between. The CDR3 covers 12 residues. Germline assignment: CDR1 SQVTM and CDR2 ANQGSEA. DNA of the CDR3: TGCAGCGTTGAAGTGGGGGCGGGCGGCTACACCTTC. This encodes CSVEVGAGGYTF. The full variable domain, its missing parts supplied by reference TRBV29-1 and TRBJ1-2, is SAVISQKPSRDICQRGTSLTIQCQVDSQVTMMFWYRQQPGQSLTLIATANQGSEATYESGFVIDKFPISRPNLTFSTLTVSNMSPEDSSIYLCSVEVGAGGYTFGSGTRLTVV.

This clone was picked up a small number of times. V is TRBV10-3 and J is TRBJ2-1; the D is unclear. Germline V gene lookup returns CDR1 ENHRY and CDR2 SYGVKD. This CDR3 contains 14 residues. V shed 5 bases and J shed 8 bases, with 16 bases lying between them. CDR3 amino acids: CAISPTSGVDEQFF. CDR3 in DNA: TGTGCCATCAGTCCCACCAGTGGGGTCGATGAGCAGTTCTTC.

This clone was seen only a few times. The genes are TRBV18 and TRBJ2-5, with 7 bases matching TRBD1. The CDR3 has 16 residues. CDR1 and CDR2 (germline): KGHSH, LQKENI. The V and J ends lost 0 bases and 2 bases, in that order; junction bases with no gene match: 6. Here the CDR3 DNA reads TGTGCCAGCTCACCACCGGGGACAGTAAATCAAGAGACCCAGTACTTC. Translating gives CASSPPGTVNQETQYF.

The chain is built from TRBV7-2 and TRBJ2-1; the match to TRBD2 covers 9 bases. CDR1 and CDR2 (germline): SGHTA, FQGNSA. V dropped 1 base and J dropped 6; count of bases not matched to a gene: 7. This CDR3 is 16 amino acids long. CDR3 region: CASSLDPAGGRNEQFF. CDR3 sequence (DNA): TGTGCCAGCAGCTTAGACCCAGCGGGGGGCCGCAATGAGCAGTTCTTC.

The V and J genes are TRBV12-5 and TRBJ2-7; 7 bases fit TRBD1. The CDR3 consists of 11 residues. CDR1 and CDR2 (germline): LGHNT, FRNRAP. The CDR3 nucleotides read TGTGATCCGACAGGGTCCCACGAGCAGTACTTC. Translation: CDPTGSHEQYF. Full variable domain (rest looked up from reference TRBV12-5 and TRBJ2-7): DARVTQTPRHKVTEMGQEVTMRCQPILGHNTVFWYRQTMMQGLELLAYFRNRAPLDDSGMPKDRFSAEMPDATLATLKIQPSEPRDSAVYFCDPTGSHEQYFGPGTRLTVT.